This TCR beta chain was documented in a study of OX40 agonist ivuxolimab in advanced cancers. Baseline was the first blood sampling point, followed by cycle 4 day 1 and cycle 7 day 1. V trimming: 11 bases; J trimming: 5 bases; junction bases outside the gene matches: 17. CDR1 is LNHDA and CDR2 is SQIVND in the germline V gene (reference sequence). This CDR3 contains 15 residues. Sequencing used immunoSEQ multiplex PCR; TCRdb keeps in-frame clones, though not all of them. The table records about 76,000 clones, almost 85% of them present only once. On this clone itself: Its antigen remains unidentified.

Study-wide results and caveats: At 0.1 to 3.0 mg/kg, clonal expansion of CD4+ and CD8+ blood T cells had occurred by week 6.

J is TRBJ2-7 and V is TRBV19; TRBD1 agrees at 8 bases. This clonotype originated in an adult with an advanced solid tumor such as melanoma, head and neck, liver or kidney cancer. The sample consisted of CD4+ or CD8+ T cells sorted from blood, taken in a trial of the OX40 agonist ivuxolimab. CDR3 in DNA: TGTGCCTCCCGCGGAGGTCACAGGGGGGCGAACGAGCAGTACTTC. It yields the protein CASRGGHRGANEQYF. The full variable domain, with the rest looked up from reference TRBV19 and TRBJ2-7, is DGGITQSPKYLFRKEGQNVTLSCEQNLNHDAMYWYRQDPGQGLRLIYYSQIVNDFQKGDIAEGYSVSREKKESFPLTVTSAQKNPTAFYLCASRGGHRGANEQYFGPGTRLTVT.